One and the same sample provided the 9 T cell receptor beta chains below, sequenced in a study of radiotherapy plus CTLA-4 blockade in lung cancer. Sequencing was performed with immunoSEQ multiplex PCR; in TCRdb, only in-frame clones are kept and a portion is missing. The repertoire consists of around 40,000 clones, with approximately 70% occurring once and the leading ten covering 9.8%. Sequenced material: peripheral blood, taken from a patient treated with radiotherapy plus ipilimumab. These TCRs come from a human donor with non-small cell lung cancer who had stable disease on radiotherapy plus ipilimumab.

The CDR3 nucleotides are TGTGCCAGCAGCGTAGGGGGGCTAGTATTAGATACGCAGTATTTT. As protein: CASSVGGLVLDTQYF. The V call is TRBV9, the J call TRBJ2-3, with a weak D call TRBD1 (6 bases). Germline assignment: CDR1 SGDLS and CDR2 YYNGEE. This CDR3 spans 15 amino acids. The V end lost 0 bases, the J end lost 5 bases, and 13 bases lay between the germline ends.

The V and J genes are TRBV6-5 and TRBJ2-7, with 9 bases matching TRBD1. Germline CDR1 reads MNHEY; CDR2 reads SVGAGI. The CDR3 length is 13 residues. V was pared by 9 bases and J by 5 bases, with 8 bases of the junction left unmatched. CDR3 sequence: CASSRDRDHEQYF. CDR3 DNA: TGTGCCAGTTCCCGGGACAGGGATCACGAGCAGTACTTC.

The chain employs TRBV7-9 and TRBJ1-2, with D tentatively TRBD1 (6 bases). Trimming took off 8 bases at V and 4 bases at J, with 14 bases between the two ends. The CDR3 loop spans 13 amino acids. Germline CDR1 and CDR2: SEHNR and FQNEAQ (reference sequence). The DNA of the CDR3 is TGTGCCAGCGCACTAACAGGGCCCTATGGCTACACCTTC. This codes for CASALTGPYGYTF. The full variable domain, rest sourced from reference TRBV7-9 and TRBJ1-2, is DTGVSQNPRHKITKRGQNVTFRCDPISEHNRLYWYRQTLGQGPEFLTYFQNEAQLEKSRLLSDRFSAERPKGSFSTLEIQRTEQGDSAMYLCASALTGPYGYTFGSGTRLTVV.

In nucleotides, the CDR3 is TGTGCCAGCAGCGCAGGGGTTCACAGCTCCTACGAGCAGTACTTC. Translation gives CASSAGVHSSYEQYF. This chain joins TRBV5-4 and TRBJ2-7, with a possible D match to TRBD1 (6 bases). V was trimmed by 4 bases and J by 0 bases, leaving 14 bases between them. Germline V gene data show CDR1 as SGHNT and CDR2 as YYREEE (reference sequence). This CDR3 has 15 amino acids.

Only a few counts were recorded for this clone. This chain links TRBV2 with TRBJ2-3; TRBD2 matches at 13 bases. CDR1 and CDR2 from the germline V gene are SNHLY and FYNNEI. The J segment lost 1 base and the V segment lost 6 bases, leaving 4 bases of the junction unmatched. This CDR3 has 16 amino acids. The CDR3 reads CASRATSGGRTDTQYF. As DNA, the CDR3 is TGTGCCAGCAGGGCGACTAGCGGGGGGCGCACAGATACGCAGTATTTT.

The rearrangement joins TRBV5-1 to TRBJ1-4; 8 bases fit TRBD1. The V gene end was trimmed by 0 bases and the J gene end by 5 bases; junction bases not matched to a gene: 12. The CDR3 is 18 amino acids. Germline-derived CDR1 and CDR2 are SGHRS and YFSETQ. DNA of the CDR3: TGCGCCAGCAGCTTGGGCGAAGGACAGGGAATGAGGAATGAAAAACTGTTTTTT. It yields the protein CASSLGEGQGMRNEKLFF.

This clone came up a few times. The CDR3 DNA reads TGTGCCAGCAGGGGGTCGACAGGGGCCTATGGCTACACCTTC. It encodes CASRGSTGAYGYTF. The chain combines TRBV6-1 with TRBJ1-2, with 8 bases aligning to TRBD1. There are 14 residues in the CDR3. The ends lost 6 bases at V and 4 bases at J; junction bases unmatched: 7. In germline, CDR1 is MNHNS, CDR2 SASEGT.

The gene calls are TRBV11-3 and TRBJ2-2; tentative D call: TRBD2 (6 bases). CDR1 and CDR2 from the germline V gene are SGHNT and YENEEA. The V end lost 2 bases, the J end lost 3 bases, and 13 bases lay between the germline ends. The CDR3 contains 16 residues. The CDR3 loop reads CASSLRRGLYTGELFF. CDR3 coding DNA: TGTGCCAGCAGCTTAAGGCGGGGCCTGTACACCGGGGAGCTGTTTTTT.

This sequence joins TRBV2 and TRBJ1-6; 9 bases line up with TRBD1. CDR3 length equals 15 residues. Germline CDR1 reads SNHLY; CDR2 reads FYNNEI. With 2 bases clipped from V and 7 bases from J, the junction kept 3 bases outside the gene matches. Written as DNA, the CDR3 is TGTGCCAGCAGTGAAAGGACAGGGGAGAATTCACCCCTCCACTTT. Translation gives CASSERTGENSPLHF.